The 27 T cell receptor beta chains below come from one sample, sequenced in a study of blood T cell repertoires in COVID-19. Generated by immunoSEQ multiplex PCR, the TCRdb table keeps only in-frame clones and is missing some. Of 20,000 to 30,000 clones in the sample, around 90% are singletons; the top ten hold about 7.6%. The sample taken for sequencing was peripheral blood. These receptors originate from a human donor in a cohort sampled during active COVID-19.

This chain uses TRBV7-2 with TRBJ1-6; D not certain. The germline V gene encodes CDR1 SGHTA and CDR2 FQGNSA. Deletions cut 2 bases from V and 7 bases from J, with 21 bases between. This CDR3 is built from 18 residues. The CDR3 protein is CASSLLGRLGVKNSPLHF. CDR3 nucleotide sequence: TGTGCCAGCAGCTTATTAGGGAGGCTTGGGGTAAAGAATTCACCCCTCCACTTT.

This clone was observed a single time. This sequence joins TRBV24-1 and TRBJ2-1; D gene ambiguous. There are 11 residues in the CDR3. Germline V gene lookup returns CDR1 KGHDR and CDR2 SFDVKD. Trimming left V 4 bases short and J 10 bases short, with 7 bases between. Written as DNA, the CDR3 is TGTGCCACCAGTGAATCCGGGGAGCAGTTCTTC. This translates into CATSESGEQFF.

The chain uses TRBV28 and TRBJ1-1; no definite D call. The CDR3 length is 9 residues. V was clipped by 11 bases and J by 4 bases, with 5 bases between them. Germline V gene lookup returns CDR1 MDHEN and CDR2 SYDVKM. CDR3 in amino acids: CAAGTEAFF. The DNA for the CDR3 is TGTGCCGCGGGCACTGAAGCTTTCTTT.

This clone has just a few counts. The chain recombines TRBV2 with TRBJ2-7; TRBD2 agrees at 10 bases. This CDR3 is built from 14 residues. In germline, CDR1 is SNHLY, CDR2 FYNNEI. V lost 6 bases and J lost 7; bases outside the gene matches: 9. The CDR3 nucleotides read TGTGCCAGCAGGCCGGGACTAGCGTCGCGGGAGCAGTACTTC. This codes for CASRPGLASREQYF. The complete variable domain, with remaining parts taken from reference TRBV2 and TRBJ2-7, reads EPEVTQTPSHQVTQMGQEVILRCVPISNHLYFYWYRQILGQKVEFLVSFYNNEISEKSEIFDDQFSVERPDGSNFTLKIRSTKLEDSAMYFCASRPGLASREQYFGPGTRLTVT.

This clone was seen just once. This chain connects TRBV13 to TRBJ2-5; the match to TRBD2 covers 10 bases. The CDR3 covers 15 residues. The ends lost 3 bases at V and 5 bases at J; junction bases unmatched: 6. CDR1 is PRHDT and CDR2 is FYEKMQ in the germline V gene (reference sequence). The DNA of the CDR3 is TGTGCCAGCAGCTTTCAGCGGGGGGGCCTTGAGACCCAGTACTTC. This translates into CASSFQRGGLETQYF.

The chain employs TRBV7-2 and TRBJ2-7; 10 bases are a match to TRBD1. Germline assignment: CDR1 SGHTA and CDR2 FQGNSA. This CDR3 spans 16 amino acids. V lost 5 bases, J lost 3 bases, and 10 bases stayed unmatched. The CDR3 loop is CASSRGSGQGNYEQYF. The CDR3 coding sequence is TGTGCCAGCAGCAGAGGCTCGGGACAGGGGAACTACGAGCAGTACTTC.

The table lists this clone with a count of one. The rearrangement joins TRBV15 to TRBJ1-4, with 9 bases aligning to TRBD1. The CDR3 covers 16 residues. Germline V gene lookup returns CDR1 LNHNV and CDR2 YYDKDF (reference sequence). With V trimmed by 1 base and J by 8 bases, 8 bases remained unmatched. The chain's CDR3 is CATSRGNRGQGEKLFF. The CDR3 DNA reads as TGTGCCACCAGCAGAGGGAACAGGGGGCAGGGAGAAAAACTGTTTTTT.

The rearrangement joins TRBV6-2 or TRBV6-3 to TRBJ1-2, with D unresolved. V gave up 2 bases and J gave up 2 bases, with 6 bases separating them. This CDR3 contains 13 residues. Germline CDR1 is MNHEY and CDR2 is SVGEGT. CDR3 protein: CASSYGQNYGYTF. DNA for the CDR3: TGTGCCAGCAGTTACGGGCAGAACTATGGCTACACCTTC.

The gene calls are TRBV15 and TRBJ1-5; D possibly corresponds to TRBD1 (5 bases). CDR3 size: 14 residues. V lost 3 bases to trimming and J lost 4 bases, with 10 bases between them. CDR1 and CDR2 (germline): LNHNV, YYDKDF (reference sequence). CDR3 nucleotide sequence: TGTGCCACCAGCAGGCCGGGGGGGAATCAGCCCCAGCATTTT. Its protein is CATSRPGGNQPQHF.

This chain joins TRBV7-8 and TRBJ1-2, with 11 bases matching TRBD1. The V segment lost 1 base and the J segment 7 bases; nucleotides outside the gene matches: 5. Germline V gene sequence: CDR1 SGHVS, CDR2 FQNEAQ. CDR3 size: 15 residues. The CDR3 here is CASSLDGQGAFGYTF. The DNA of the CDR3 is TGTGCCAGCAGCTTAGATGGACAGGGGGCGTTTGGCTACACCTTC.

The genes are TRBV7-2 and TRBJ1-1; D might be TRBD1 (6 bases). Germline lookup yields CDR1 SGHTA and CDR2 FQGNSA. The CDR3 has 14 amino acids. V lost 0 bases, J lost 4 bases, and 9 bases lay in between. The CDR3 sequence is CASSLAQGSTEAFF. In DNA form, the CDR3 reads TGTGCCAGCAGCTTAGCGCAGGGGTCCACTGAAGCTTTCTTT.

The V and J genes are TRBV28 and TRBJ2-2; tentative D call: TRBD2 (5 bases). The V gene's germline CDR1 is MDHEN and CDR2 SYDVKM. V shed 8 bases and J shed 6 bases, with 16 bases lying between them. The CDR3 extends over 14 amino acids. DNA for the CDR3: TGTGCCAGCTTGGGAGCAGGCCTCGCCGGGGAGCTGTTTTTT. This sequence encodes CASLGAGLAGELFF.

This chain connects TRBV11-2 to TRBJ1-6; no clear D gene. The V and J ends lost 1 base and 6 bases respectively, with 7 bases between them. This CDR3 comprises 14 residues. Germline CDR1 is SGHAT and CDR2 is FQNNGV. The CDR3 loop is CASSLAQVNSPLHF. The DNA for the CDR3 is TGTGCCAGCAGCTTAGCCCAGGTTAATTCACCCCTCCACTTT.

The chain employs TRBV29-1 and TRBJ2-2; D gene ambiguous. Germline CDR1 reads SQVTM; CDR2 reads ANQGSEA. V lost 1 base and J lost 3, with 9 bases in between. CDR3 length: 14 amino acids. The CDR3 DNA sequence: TGCAGCGTTGAAGCAGGCCTACACACCGGGGAGCTGTTTTTT. Translating gives CSVEAGLHTGELFF.

The chain couples TRBV6-5 to TRBJ1-1; perhaps TRBD1 as D (6 bases). Per the germline V gene, CDR1 is MNHEY and CDR2 is SVGAGI. The CDR3 is made up of 14 amino acids. Trimming pared 2 bases from V and 2 bases from J, leaving 9 bases between. This CDR3 reads CASSYPGQNTEAFF. CDR3 coding DNA: TGTGCCAGCAGTTACCCGGGACAAAACACTGAAGCTTTCTTT.

The chain employs TRBV18 and TRBJ2-7, with TRBD2 identical over 10 bases. With V trimmed by 3 bases and J by 0 bases, 5 bases remained unmatched. Germline V gives CDR1 KGHSH, CDR2 LQKENI. This CDR3 has 16 amino acids. The DNA of the CDR3 is TGTGCCAGCTCACCTCTTAGCGGGGGGAGCTCCTACGAGCAGTACTTC. Its translation: CASSPLSGGSSYEQYF.

CDR3 bases: TGTGCCAGCAGCGGGGGGACAGATAGCAATCAGCCCCAGCATTTT. It is translated as CASSGGTDSNQPQHF. This chain uses TRBV9 with TRBJ1-5; TRBD1 matches 7 bases. After removal of 3 bases from V and 0 bases from J, the junction contained 3 bases not matched to a gene. Germline CDR1 SGDLS, CDR2 YYNGEE. The CDR3 has 15 amino acids.

This sequence joins TRBV7-8 and TRBJ2-3, with D tentatively TRBD1 (6 bases). Germline CDR1 SGHVS, CDR2 FQNEAQ. Between the trimmed V and J ends, which lost 4 bases and 2 bases, there was a span of 10 bases. The CDR3 length is 14 residues. In nucleotides, the CDR3 is TGTGCCAGCAGCTCTCAGGGGTCCACAGATACGCAGTATTTT. This encodes CASSSQGSTDTQYF.

The genes are TRBV10-3 and TRBJ2-7; TRBD2 aligns across 13 bases. With 3 bases clipped from V and 6 bases from J, the junction kept 11 bases outside the gene matches. The CDR3 has 17 residues. The germline gives CDR1 ENHRY, CDR2 SYGVKD. The CDR3 loop reads CAISDPSLAGGRGEQYF. The CDR3 DNA is TGTGCCATCAGTGACCCATCACTAGCGGGAGGGAGGGGCGAGCAGTACTTC.

This chain joins TRBV10-3 and TRBJ1-2; TRBD1 aligns across 7 bases. This CDR3 spans 13 amino acids. V lost 8 bases and J lost 7; bases outside the gene matches: 10. Germline CDR1 reads ENHRY; CDR2 reads SYGVKD. CDR3 loop: CAIADRPAGGYTF. As DNA, the CDR3 is TGTGCCATCGCGGACAGGCCGGCAGGTGGCTACACCTTC.

The chain has TRBV6-5 and TRBJ1-5; possibly TRBD1 for D (5 bases). The V end lost 5 bases, the J end lost 0 bases, and 8 bases lay between the germline ends. CDR1 MNHEY and CDR2 SVGAGI come from the germline V gene. The CDR3 has 14 amino acids. The CDR3 is CASSMTASNQPQHF. DNA of the CDR3: TGTGCCAGCAGTATGACAGCTAGCAATCAGCCCCAGCATTTT.

V usage is TRBV6-2 or TRBV6-3 and J usage is TRBJ2-1; 9 bases align to TRBD1. V dropped 6 bases and J dropped 2; count of bases not matched to a gene: 5. This CDR3 is 15 amino acids long. CDR1 and CDR2 from the germline V gene are MNHEY and SVGEGT. The CDR3 coding sequence is TGTGCCAGCAGCTGGGGACAGGGAGCCTACAATGAGCAGTTCTTC. This gives the protein CASSWGQGAYNEQFF.

In its sample, this clone was seen once. The chain has TRBV29-1 and TRBJ2-3, with TRBD2 matching 12 bases. Trimming removed 8 bases from V and 9 bases from J; junction bases left unmatched: 6. This CDR3 comprises 12 residues. The germline gives CDR1 SQVTM, CDR2 ANQGSEA. CDR3 nucleotides: TGCAGCCTTGGACTAGCGGGGAGCACGCAGTATTTT. The encoded protein is CSLGLAGSTQYF.

This rearrangement joins TRBV5-1 to TRBJ2-3, with 8 bases fitting TRBD2. Germline loops: CDR1 SGHRS, CDR2 YFSETQ. The CDR3 length is 14 residues. The V gene end was trimmed by 1 base and the J gene end by 4 bases; junction bases not matched to a gene: 2. CDR3 region: CASSLSGSADTQYF. The CDR3 nucleotides are TGCGCCAGCAGCTTGAGCGGGAGTGCAGATACGCAGTATTTT.

The chain has TRBV12-5 and TRBJ2-3, with 13 bases that match TRBD2. Trimming removed 5 bases from V and 2 bases from J; junction bases left unmatched: 19. Looked up from germline, CDR1 is LGHNT and CDR2 is FRNRAP. The length of the CDR3 is 21 residues. The CDR3 DNA sequence: TGTGCTAGTGGTCCATACGCGGGACTAGCGGGGACTGGGGCCCCCACAGATACGCAGTATTTT. Its translation is CASGPYAGLAGTGAPTDTQYF.

J is TRBJ2-7 and V is TRBV7-2; 7 bases match TRBD1. V was clipped by 7 bases and J by 5 bases; unmatched bases: 8. The CDR3 loop spans 13 amino acids. Germline V lookup: CDR1 SGHTA, CDR2 FQGNSA. CDR3 bases: TGTGCCAGCAAACAGGGGTCCGGGAACGAGCAGTACTTC. This gives the protein CASKQGSGNEQYF.

The chain combines TRBV19 with TRBJ2-2, with D perhaps TRBD1 (6 bases). The CDR3 has 12 amino acids. V lost 10 bases, J lost 7 bases, and 13 bases lay in between. Germline CDR1 and CDR2: LNHDA and SQIVND (reference sequence). The CDR3 region is CATNRADGELFF. In nucleotides, the CDR3 is TGTGCCACTAACAGGGCGGACGGGGAGCTGTTTTTT. The variable domain in full, completed from reference TRBV19 and TRBJ2-2, reads DGGITQSPKYLFRKEGQNVTLSCEQNLNHDAMYWYRQDPGQGLRLIYYSQIVNDFQKGDIAEGYSVSREKKESFPLTVTSAQKNPTAFYLCATNRADGELFFGEGSRLTVL.